This TCR beta chain was retrieved from a study of OX40 agonist ivuxolimab in advanced cancers. On the study more broadly: The study treated patients with ivuxolimab, an agonistic anti-OX40 (CD134) antibody.

A note on this clone: Its matching antigen is unknown.

Findings and caveats of the study: Normalized expansion of T-cell clones was also low for some nonresponders.

CDR1 is MGHRA, CDR2 YSYEKL, per germline. The CDR3 runs to 16 residues. Trimming removed 4 bases from V and 0 bases from J, with 13 bases in between. The protocol was immunoSEQ multiplex PCR, while the TCRdb copy is restricted to in-frame clones and leaves out a portion. The repertoire holds tens of thousands of clones, with 75% to 90% as singletons. This chain connects TRBV4-1 to TRBJ2-1, with unresolved D. The starting material was CD4+ or CD8+ T cells sorted from blood, obtained in a trial of the OX40 agonist ivuxolimab. The sequence derives from an adult with an advanced solid tumor such as melanoma, head and neck, liver or kidney cancer. DNA of the CDR3: TGCGCCAGCAGCCTAACAGACTCTTACTCCTACAATGAGCAGTTCTTC. Translated, it gives CASSLTDSYSYNEQFF.